This is a list of T cell receptor beta chains from one sample in a study of regulatory T cells in long-lasting Graves disease. TCRdb reprocessed the multiplex PCR reads with MiXCR, giving one entry per CDR3 protein. The profile shows a few hundred thousand distinct CDR3 sequences, approximately 12% of them singletons. These data also featured in a second study, about T cells in Graves' hyperthyroidism and ophthalmopathy.

Sequenced here: peripheral blood mononuclear cells (PBMCs), sampled at new diagnosis, from a patient treated with antithyroid drugs. Receptors were obtained from a woman aged 18-29 years with Graves disease. Both conserved end residues are part of each CDR3. The D gene is left open where the match is weak. For some rows the clone size is stated as once, few or many, or as a class when expanded; others skip it.

clone size: -
J gene: TRBJ1-1
V gene: TRBV4-3
D gene: -
CDR3 protein: CASSQDSGGFAEAFF
CDR3 DNA: TGCGCCAGCAGCCAAGATAGTGGAGGGTTCGCTGAAGCTTTCTTT

clone size: many
J gene: TRBJ2-7
V gene: TRBV18
D gene: TRBD1
CDR3 protein: CASSPGTVSPGEQYF
CDR3 DNA: TGTGCCAGCTCACCCGGGACAGTTTCCCCGGGGGAGCAGTACTTC

clone size: -
J gene: TRBJ1-4
V gene: TRBV4-1
D gene: TRBD1
CDR3 protein: CASSQAGQTLFGEKLFF
CDR3 DNA: TGCGCCAGCAGCCAAGCGGGACAGACCCTTTTTGGGGAAAAACTGTTTTTT

clone size: many
J gene: TRBJ1-2
V gene: TRBV12-3/TRBV12-4
D gene: -
CDR3 protein: CASTTWRRRPPLAYGYTF
CDR3 DNA: TGTGCCAGCACCACTTGGCGTAGAAGGCCCCCCTTAGCCTATGGCTACACCTTC

clone size: few
J gene: TRBJ2-7
V gene: TRBV7-9
D gene: -
CDR3 protein: CASSLNSAYEQYF
CDR3 DNA: TGTGCCAGCAGCTTAAACTCAGCCTACGAGCAGTACTTC

clone size: -
J gene: TRBJ2-3
V gene: TRBV4-2
D gene: -
CDR3 protein: CASSQVAADTDTQYF
CDR3 DNA: TGTGCCAGCAGCCAAGTTGCAGCGGACACAGATACGCAGTATTTT

clone size: many
J gene: TRBJ2-3
V gene: TRBV20-1
D gene: -
CDR3 protein: CSARDGRDTDTQYF
CDR3 DNA: TGCAGTGCTAGAGATGGAAGGGATACAGATACGCAGTATTTT

clone size: -
J gene: TRBJ1-1
V gene: TRBV19
D gene: -
CDR3 protein: CASSIWGPINTEAFF
CDR3 DNA: TGTGCCAGTAGTATTTGGGGACCCATCAACACTGAAGCTTTCTTT

clone size: many
J gene: TRBJ1-2
V gene: TRBV7-8
D gene: -
CDR3 protein: CASSSRQDGYTF
CDR3 DNA: TGTGCCAGCAGCTCGAGACAGGATGGCTACACCTTC

clone size: many
J gene: TRBJ1-2
V gene: TRBV7-6
D gene: TRBD1
CDR3 protein: CASSRFPRGNYGYTF
CDR3 DNA: TGTGCCAGCAGCCGATTTCCCAGGGGGAACTATGGCTACACCTTC

clone size: few
J gene: TRBJ2-2
V gene: TRBV9
D gene: -
CDR3 protein: CASSAPLGAGEPFF
CDR3 DNA: TGTGCCAGCAGCGCCCCTCTAGGGGCCGGGGAGCCGTTTTTT

clone size: many
J gene: TRBJ2-7
V gene: TRBV28
D gene: -
CDR3 protein: CASRLDSHEQYF
CDR3 DNA: TGTGCCAGCAGGCTGGACAGCCACGAGCAGTACTTC

clone size: many
J gene: TRBJ1-2
V gene: TRBV18
D gene: -
CDR3 protein: CASSHREGDYGYTF
CDR3 DNA: TGTGCCAGCTCACATAGGGAGGGAGACTATGGCTACACCTTC

clone size: -
J gene: TRBJ2-1
V gene: TRBV20-1
D gene: -
CDR3 protein: CSARHVYNEQFF
CDR3 DNA: TGCAGTGCTAGGCATGTCTACAATGAGCAGTTCTTC

clone size: many
J gene: TRBJ2-3
V gene: TRBV20-1
D gene: TRBD2
CDR3 protein: CSAQTSGSADTQYF
CDR3 DNA: TGCAGTGCCCAAACTAGCGGGAGCGCTGATACGCAGTATTTT

clone size: -
J gene: TRBJ2-2
V gene: TRBV7-2
D gene: -
CDR3 protein: CASSTPLGTGELFF
CDR3 DNA: TGTGCCAGCAGCACCCCTCTAGGCACCGGGGAGCTGTTTTTT

clone size: -
J gene: TRBJ1-1
V gene: TRBV9
D gene: -
CDR3 protein: CASSVLQGMNTEAFF
CDR3 DNA: TGTGCCAGCAGCGTATTGCAGGGTATGAACACTGAAGCTTTCTTT

clone size: many
J gene: TRBJ1-3
V gene: TRBV6-5
D gene: TRBD1
CDR3 protein: CASSYSRTGMLNTIYF
CDR3 DNA: TGTGCCAGCAGTTACTCGAGGACAGGGATGCTAAACACCATATATTTT

clone size: few
J gene: TRBJ2-6
V gene: TRBV24-1
D gene: -
CDR3 protein: CATQGSGANVLAF
CDR3 DNA: TGTGCCACTCAGGGTTCTGGGGCCAACGTCCTGGCTTTC

clone size: many
J gene: TRBJ1-5
V gene: TRBV20-1
D gene: -
CDR3 protein: CSARDCYTFPSNQPQHF
CDR3 DNA: TGCAGTGCTAGAGATTGTTACACATTCCCTAGCAATCAGCCCCAGCATTTT

clone size: -
J gene: TRBJ2-7
V gene: TRBV25-1
D gene: -
CDR3 protein: CASTTSQGSYEQYF
CDR3 DNA: TGTGCCAGCACCACAAGTCAGGGCTCCTACGAGCAGTACTTC

clone size: many
J gene: TRBJ2-5
V gene: TRBV6-2/TRBV6-3
D gene: -
CDR3 protein: CASSYGPQETQYF
CDR3 DNA: TGTGCCAGCAGTTACGGGCCCCAAGAGACCCAGTACTTC

clone size: many
J gene: TRBJ2-7
V gene: TRBV4-3
D gene: TRBD1
CDR3 protein: CASSPRQGRADEQYF
CDR3 DNA: TGCGCCAGCAGCCCGAGACAGGGAAGGGCGGACGAGCAGTACTTC

clone size: many
J gene: TRBJ2-3
V gene: TRBV7-2
D gene: -
CDR3 protein: CASSLWDSTDTQYF
CDR3 DNA: TGTGCCAGCAGCCTTTGGGACTCCACAGATACGCAGTATTTT

clone size: few
J gene: TRBJ2-4
V gene: TRBV27
D gene: -
CDR3 protein: CASKTLAKNIQYF
CDR3 DNA: TGTGCCAGCAAAACCCTAGCCAAAAACATTCAGTACTTC

clone size: -
J gene: TRBJ1-5
V gene: TRBV6-2/TRBV6-3
D gene: TRBD1
CDR3 protein: CASTTGVRPQHF
CDR3 DNA: TGTGCCAGCACCACAGGGGTGCGGCCCCAGCATTTT

clone size: few
J gene: TRBJ1-1
V gene: TRBV6-2/TRBV6-3
D gene: -
CDR3 protein: CASSYWGSHTEAFF
CDR3 DNA: TGTGCCAGCAGTTACTGGGGCAGCCACACTGAAGCTTTCTTT

clone size: many
J gene: TRBJ2-3
V gene: TRBV20-1
D gene: TRBD2
CDR3 protein: CSARGLAGGRTDTQYF
CDR3 DNA: TGCAGTGCTAGAGGACTAGCGGGAGGCCGCACAGATACGCAGTATTTT

clone size: many
J gene: TRBJ1-2
V gene: TRBV2
D gene: -
CDR3 protein: CASSESRALEVNYGYTF
CDR3 DNA: TGTGCCAGCAGTGAGTCTCGGGCTCTTGAAGTAAACTATGGCTACACCTTC

clone size: many
J gene: TRBJ1-1
V gene: TRBV15
D gene: -
CDR3 protein: CATSRVGGAEAFF
CDR3 DNA: TGTGCCACCAGCAGAGTCGGTGGTGCTGAAGCTTTCTTT

clone size: many
J gene: TRBJ2-1
V gene: TRBV5-1
D gene: -
CDR3 protein: CASSLPRESSYNEQFF
CDR3 DNA: TGCGCCAGCAGCTTGCCTCGGGAAAGCTCCTACAATGAGCAGTTCTTC

clone size: few
J gene: TRBJ2-1
V gene: TRBV6-1
D gene: TRBD2
CDR3 protein: CASSAHRGGRSYNEQFF
CDR3 DNA: TGTGCCAGCAGTGCACACCGGGGGGGCAGGTCCTACAATGAGCAGTTCTTC

clone size: few
J gene: TRBJ2-1
V gene: TRBV12-3/TRBV12-4
D gene: TRBD1
CDR3 protein: CASSARTGRFEQFF
CDR3 DNA: TGTGCCAGCAGTGCAAGGACAGGGAGGTTTGAGCAGTTCTTC

clone size: many
J gene: TRBJ1-1
V gene: TRBV7-2
D gene: -
CDR3 protein: CASSWTDTEAFF
CDR3 DNA: TGTGCCAGCAGCTGGACAGACACTGAAGCTTTCTTT

clone size: -
J gene: TRBJ1-3
V gene: TRBV6-1
D gene: -
CDR3 protein: CASSPYRETGNTIYF
CDR3 DNA: TGTGCCAGCAGTCCGTACAGGGAAACTGGAAACACCATATATTTT

clone size: many
J gene: TRBJ2-7
V gene: TRBV28
D gene: -
CDR3 protein: CASSFLRYHEQYF
CDR3 DNA: TGTGCCAGCAGTTTCTTAAGGTACCACGAGCAGTACTTC

clone size: -
J gene: TRBJ1-1
V gene: TRBV3-1
D gene: TRBD1
CDR3 protein: CASSTPRDRALNTEAFF
CDR3 DNA: TGTGCCAGCAGCACCCCCCGGGACAGGGCCCTGAACACTGAAGCTTTCTTT

clone size: -
J gene: TRBJ1-2
V gene: TRBV4-1
D gene: -
CDR3 protein: CASSPVGVGNYGYTF
CDR3 DNA: TGCGCCAGCAGCCCGGTTGGTGTCGGTAACTATGGCTACACCTTC

clone size: -
J gene: TRBJ2-7
V gene: TRBV11-1
D gene: -
CDR3 protein: CASSLVRYEQYF
CDR3 DNA: TGTGCCAGCAGCTTAGTCAGATACGAGCAGTACTTC

clone size: many
J gene: TRBJ2-7
V gene: TRBV5-1
D gene: -
CDR3 protein: CASSLAGEASYEQYF
CDR3 DNA: TGCGCCAGCAGCTTGGCCGGGGAGGCCTCCTACGAGCAGTACTTC

clone size: few
J gene: TRBJ1-6
V gene: TRBV15
D gene: -
CDR3 protein: CATSRGWGHGNSPLHF
CDR3 DNA: TGTGCCACCAGCAGAGGCTGGGGGCACGGAAATTCACCCCTCCACTTT

clone size: -
J gene: TRBJ2-5
V gene: TRBV5-1
D gene: TRBD2
CDR3 protein: CASSQDMSGGYQETQYF
CDR3 DNA: TGCGCCAGCAGCCAAGATATGAGCGGGGGGTACCAAGAGACCCAGTACTTC

clone size: few
J gene: TRBJ2-2
V gene: TRBV6-4
D gene: -
CDR3 protein: CASSDSLPNTGELFF
CDR3 DNA: TGTGCCAGCAGTGACTCCTTGCCTAACACCGGGGAGCTGTTTTTT

clone size: few
J gene: TRBJ1-5
V gene: TRBV18
D gene: TRBD1
CDR3 protein: CASSLARLVTGSTNQPQHF
CDR3 DNA: TGTGCCAGCTCACTAGCCCGGTTAGTGACAGGGTCCACCAATCAGCCCCAGCATTTT

clone size: many
J gene: TRBJ2-3
V gene: TRBV20-1
D gene: -
CDR3 protein: CSARPSSEMTDTQYF
CDR3 DNA: TGCAGTGCTAGACCCTCTAGCGAGATGACAGATACGCAGTATTTT

clone size: many
J gene: TRBJ2-1
V gene: TRBV19
D gene: -
CDR3 protein: CASSSQPYNEQFF
CDR3 DNA: TGTGCCAGTAGTAGCCAGCCCTACAATGAGCAGTTCTTC

clone size: -
J gene: TRBJ2-7
V gene: TRBV20-1
D gene: -
CDR3 protein: CSAREVRGMGLGEQYF
CDR3 DNA: TGCAGTGCTAGAGAAGTGCGGGGAATGGGGCTTGGTGAGCAGTACTTC

clone size: many
J gene: TRBJ1-1
V gene: TRBV7-2
D gene: -
CDR3 protein: CASSTRRLNTEAFF
CDR3 DNA: TGTGCCAGCAGCACAAGACGGTTGAACACTGAAGCTTTCTTT

clone size: many
J gene: TRBJ2-5
V gene: TRBV7-2
D gene: -
CDR3 protein: CASSSREPPARQETQYF
CDR3 DNA: TGTGCCAGCAGCTCTAGGGAACCGCCCGCGCGGCAAGAGACCCAGTACTTC

clone size: many
J gene: TRBJ2-2
V gene: TRBV4-2
D gene: -
CDR3 protein: CASSPIGWGGDGTGELFF
CDR3 DNA: TGTGCCAGCAGCCCAATCGGGTGGGGGGGCGATGGCACCGGGGAGCTGTTTTTT

clone size: -
J gene: TRBJ1-2
V gene: TRBV14
D gene: -
CDR3 protein: CASSQWSGYGYTF
CDR3 DNA: TGTGCCAGCAGCCAGTGGTCAGGATATGGCTACACCTTC

clone size: many
J gene: TRBJ2-1
V gene: TRBV18
D gene: TRBD2
CDR3 protein: CASSPRWASGSFHNEQFF
CDR3 DNA: TGTGCCAGCTCACCTCGTTGGGCTAGCGGGAGTTTCCACAATGAGCAGTTCTTC

clone size: many
J gene: TRBJ1-2
V gene: TRBV27
D gene: TRBD1
CDR3 protein: CASSSRQGDLYGYTF
CDR3 DNA: TGTGCCAGCAGTTCGAGACAGGGGGACCTATATGGCTACACCTTC

clone size: few
J gene: TRBJ1-2
V gene: TRBV7-3
D gene: -
CDR3 protein: CASSPGAGAQAGYTF
CDR3 DNA: TGTGCCAGCAGCCCCGGCGCAGGGGCCCAAGCTGGCTACACCTTC

clone size: many
J gene: TRBJ2-7
V gene: TRBV29-1
D gene: -
CDR3 protein: CSVDGGYEQYF
CDR3 DNA: TGCAGCGTTGACGGCGGATACGAGCAGTACTTC

clone size: many
J gene: TRBJ2-1
V gene: TRBV30
D gene: TRBD2
CDR3 protein: CAWSILASGRYSSYNEQFF
CDR3 DNA: TGTGCCTGGAGTATCTTGGCTAGCGGGAGGTATAGCTCCTACAATGAGCAGTTCTTC

clone size: many
J gene: TRBJ2-7
V gene: TRBV7-2
D gene: -
CDR3 protein: CASSPWATPYEQYF
CDR3 DNA: TGTGCCAGCAGCCCCTGGGCCACCCCCTACGAGCAGTACTTC

clone size: many
J gene: TRBJ2-3
V gene: TRBV20-1
D gene: -
CDR3 protein: CSVLRGDTQYF
CDR3 DNA: TGCAGTGTGCTACGGGGAGATACGCAGTATTTT

clone size: few
J gene: TRBJ1-3
V gene: TRBV29-1
D gene: -
CDR3 protein: CSGNSGNTIYF
CDR3 DNA: TGCAGCGGGAATTCTGGAAACACCATATATTTT

clone size: many
J gene: TRBJ1-6
V gene: TRBV6-9
D gene: -
CDR3 protein: CASSYSRWTLSLHF
CDR3 DNA: TGTGCCAGCAGTTACTCCCGGTGGACATTGTCCCTCCACTTT